The TCR beta chain described here comes from a study of tumor-infiltrating lymphocytes in primary liver carcinoma. The authors made TCR beta cDNA from approximately 500 ng total RNA with a constant-region primer. The TCR beta library was amplified through three nested multiplex PCR rounds in a modified ARM-PCR procedure. TCRdb called the multiplex PCR reads again in MiXCR, with one record for every CDR3 protein. Here the sample spans more than 85,000 distinct CDR3 sequences, approximately 78% being singletons. A note on this clonotype: Germline is not matched at one junction end, which may reflect a read error.

DNA and RNA were both co-extracted from about 19-30 mg of bulk tissue that had not been sorted. Material: liver tumor tissue from sampling region 3. The sample's subset: tumor region T3, left-lateral pole. This TCR came from a man aged 35 to 55 with primary liver carcinoma and hepatitis B virus infection.

In DNA, the CDR3 is TGCGCGAGCAGGCAAGATCCTAAAGAGCAAACTGAAGCTTTCTTT. Its translation: CASRQDPKEQTEAFF. The V and J genes are TRBV4-3 and TRBJ1-1; D gene ambiguous. This CDR3 has 15 residues. CDR1 LGHNA and CDR2 YSLEER come from the germline V gene.